The present TCR beta chain was sequenced within a study of cytomegalovirus exposure and HLA in healthy donors. Study details: Of several hundred genotyped donors, 75% to 90% grouped in the Caucasian-associated ancestry cluster.

Of note for this clone: Its antigen is not known.

General study results and limits: An analysis was carried out later, and it reportedly showed fewer N-insertions in an Asian-associated ancestry cluster than the approximately 700-donor mean. The authors excluded some V segments, including TRBV6-2 and TRBV6-3, as indistinguishable.

The PCR had 60 Vbeta and 13 Jbeta primers. Sequencing used immunoSEQ multiplex PCR; TCRdb keeps in-frame clones, though not all of them. This table has about 140,000 clones, 82% appearing once. Samples came from healthy bone marrow donors. Germline CDR1 SGHTA, CDR2 FQGNSA. J was trimmed by 3 bases and V by 5 bases; bases with no gene match: 12. The CDR3 runs to 18 residues. Sequencing was carried out using PBMCs. This rearrangement joins TRBV7-2 to TRBJ2-3, with TRBD2 matching over 12 bases. This TCR came from a male donor in good health and CMV-seronegative. The CDR3 here is CASSLGVTSGSSTDTQYF. In nucleotides, the CDR3 is TGTGCCAGCAGCCTAGGAGTGACTAGCGGGAGTTCGACAGATACGCAGTATTTT.